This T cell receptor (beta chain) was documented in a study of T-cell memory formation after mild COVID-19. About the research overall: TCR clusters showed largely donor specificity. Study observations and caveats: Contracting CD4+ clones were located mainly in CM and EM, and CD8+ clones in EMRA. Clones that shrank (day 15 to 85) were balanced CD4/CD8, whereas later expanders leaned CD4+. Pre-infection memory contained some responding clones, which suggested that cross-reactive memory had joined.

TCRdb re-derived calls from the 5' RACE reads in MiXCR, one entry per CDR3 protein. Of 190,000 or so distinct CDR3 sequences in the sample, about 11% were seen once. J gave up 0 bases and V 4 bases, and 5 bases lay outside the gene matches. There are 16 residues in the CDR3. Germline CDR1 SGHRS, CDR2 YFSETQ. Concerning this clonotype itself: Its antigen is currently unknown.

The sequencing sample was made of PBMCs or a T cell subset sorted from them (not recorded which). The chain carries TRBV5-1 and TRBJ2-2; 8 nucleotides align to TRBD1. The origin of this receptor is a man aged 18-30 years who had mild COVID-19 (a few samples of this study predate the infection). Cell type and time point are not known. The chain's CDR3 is CASSAGGASNTGELFF. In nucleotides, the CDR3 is TGCGCCAGCAGCGCAGGGGGCGCGTCGAACACCGGGGAGCTGTTTTTT.